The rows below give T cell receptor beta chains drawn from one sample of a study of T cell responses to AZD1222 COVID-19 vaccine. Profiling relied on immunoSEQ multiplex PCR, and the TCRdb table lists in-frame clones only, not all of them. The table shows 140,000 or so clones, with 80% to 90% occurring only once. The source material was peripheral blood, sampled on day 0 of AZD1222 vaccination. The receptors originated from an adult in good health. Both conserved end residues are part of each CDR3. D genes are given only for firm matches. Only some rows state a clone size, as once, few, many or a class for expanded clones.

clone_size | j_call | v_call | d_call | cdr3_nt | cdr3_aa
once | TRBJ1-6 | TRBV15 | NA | TGTGCCACCAAGACCGGGACCGGGAATTCACCCCTCCACTTT | CATKTGTGNSPLHF
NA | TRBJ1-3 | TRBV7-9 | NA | TGTGCCAGCAGCTTCGAGGGATTCTCTGGAAACACCATATATTTT | CASSFEGFSGNTIYF
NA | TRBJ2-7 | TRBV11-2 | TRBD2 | TGTGCCAGCAGCCCCACTAGCGGGAATTTGAACGAGCAGTACTTC | CASSPTSGNLNEQYF
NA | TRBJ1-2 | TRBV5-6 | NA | TGTGCCAGCAACCGGGCGACCTATGGCTACACCTTC | CASNRATYGYTF
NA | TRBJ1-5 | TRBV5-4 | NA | TGTGCCAGCAGCCCTACCCCGGATCAGCCCCAGCATTTT | CASSPTPDQPQHF
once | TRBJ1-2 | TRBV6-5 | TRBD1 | TGTGCCAGCAGAACAGGGGGGAATGGCTACACCTTC | CASRTGGNGYTF
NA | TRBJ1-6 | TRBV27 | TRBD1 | TGTGCCAGCAGCCTCAGGGGGTTGCTTAATTCACCCCTCCACTTT | CASSLRGLLNSPLHF
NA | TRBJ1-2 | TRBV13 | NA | TGTGCCAGCAGCTTAGGGCGGGTACTTAACTATGGCTACACCTTC | CASSLGRVLNYGYTF
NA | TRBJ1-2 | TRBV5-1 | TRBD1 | TGCGCCAGCAGCTACCTGGGACAGGAGGATGGCTACACCTTC | CASSYLGQEDGYTF
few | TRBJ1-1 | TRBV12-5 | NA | TGTGCTAGTGGCCCGGAGGGGGGGTCTGTTACTTTCTTT | CASGPEGGSVTFF
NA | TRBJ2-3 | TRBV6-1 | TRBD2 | TGTGCCAGCAGTGAGGGCGGGAGGAGCACAGATACGCAGTATTTT | CASSEGGRSTDTQYF
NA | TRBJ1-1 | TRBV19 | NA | TGTGCCAGTAGTCAGCAGGGCGATAGCACTGAAGCTTTCTTT | CASSQQGDSTEAFF
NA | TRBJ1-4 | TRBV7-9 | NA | TGTGCCAGCAGCCCAATCGAATCTGGGAATGAAAAACTGTTTTTT | CASSPIESGNEKLFF
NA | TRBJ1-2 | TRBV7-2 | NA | TGTGCCAGCAGCACAGCACGGGGGGGGTATGGCTACACCTTC | CASSTARGGYGYTF
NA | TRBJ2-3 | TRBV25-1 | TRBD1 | TGTGCCAGCAGTGAACCCAGACCAACAGGGGGCCTCACAGATACGCAGTATTTT | CASSEPRPTGGLTDTQYF
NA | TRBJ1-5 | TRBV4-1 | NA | TGCGCCAGCAGCCATTGGGCCCAAAAGAGGCCCCAGCATTTT | CASSHWAQKRPQHF
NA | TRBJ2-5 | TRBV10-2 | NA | TGCGCCAGCAATTCATGGGGGGAGACGGCGGAGACCCAGTACTTC | CASNSWGETAETQYF
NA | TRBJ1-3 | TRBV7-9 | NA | TGTGCCAGCAGCTTAACGGCTGGCAGGTCCATATATTTT | CASSLTAGRSIYF
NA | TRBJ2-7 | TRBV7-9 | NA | TGTGCCAGCAGCTTCCCTCCTGGGGGCGTTCGGTCCTACGAGCAGTACTTC | CASSFPPGGVRSYEQYF
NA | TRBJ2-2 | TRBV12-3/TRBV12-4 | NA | TGTGCCAGCATGGGGGTTAACACCGGGGAGCTGTTTTTT | CASMGVNTGELFF
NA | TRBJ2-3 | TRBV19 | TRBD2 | TGTGCCAGTAGTATTAGGGCTAGCGGGACCACAGATACGCAGTATTTT | CASSIRASGTTDTQYF
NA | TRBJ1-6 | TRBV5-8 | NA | TGTGCCAGCAGCTTTCTTGAGGGGAGCTCCTATAATTCACCCCTCCACTTT | CASSFLEGSSYNSPLHF
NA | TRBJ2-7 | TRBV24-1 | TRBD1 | TGTGCCACCAGTGACGTACGGACCGAGACAGGGGGCACAGGCTACGAGCAGTACTTC | CATSDVRTETGGTGYEQYF
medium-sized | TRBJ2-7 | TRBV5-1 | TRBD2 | TGCGCCAGCAGCTTGCAGCTAGCGGGCGGGGAGCAGTACTTC | CASSLQLAGGEQYF
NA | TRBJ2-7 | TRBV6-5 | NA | TGTGCCAGCAGTTATAGGTACGAGCAGTACTTC | CASSYRYEQYF
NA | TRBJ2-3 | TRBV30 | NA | TGTGCCTGCAGACGGGGAAGTCGCACAGATACGCAGTATTTT | CACRRGSRTDTQYF
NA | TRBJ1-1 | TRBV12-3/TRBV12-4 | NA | TGTGCCAGCAGTTTTGGGGGGGTCGTAGCTTTCTTT | CASSFGGVVAFF
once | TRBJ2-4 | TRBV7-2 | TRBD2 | TGTGCCAGCAGCTTAGCTATGGTAGCGGGGGCCTTAGCCAAAAACATTCAGTACTTC | CASSLAMVAGALAKNIQYF
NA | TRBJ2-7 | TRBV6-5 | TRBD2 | TGTGCCAGCAGCGAGGGGAGGGTTTACGAGCAGTACTTC | CASSEGRVYEQYF
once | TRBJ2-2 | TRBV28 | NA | TGTGCCAGCAGACTCTCCCCCCGAGGGCCCGGGGAGCTGTTTTTT | CASRLSPRGPGELFF
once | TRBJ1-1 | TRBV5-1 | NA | TGCGCCAGCAGCTTGGTGGGGGCCGGGGAAGCTTTCTTT | CASSLVGAGEAFF
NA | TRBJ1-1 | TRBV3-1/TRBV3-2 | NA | TGTGCCAGCAGCGGCCACACTGAAGCTTTCTTT | CASSGHTEAFF
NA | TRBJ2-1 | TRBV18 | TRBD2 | TGTGCCAGCTACGCGGTGCTAGCGGGAGGAGGAGGCAATGAGCAGTTCTTC | CASYAVLAGGGGNEQFF
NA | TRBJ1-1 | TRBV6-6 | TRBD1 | TGTGCCAGCAGAACCGGGACAGGGTTGAACACTGAAGCTTTCTTT | CASRTGTGLNTEAFF
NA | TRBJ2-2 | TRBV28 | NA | TGTGCCAGCAGGACCCGGCGGGGCACCGGGGAGCTGTTTTTT | CASRTRRGTGELFF
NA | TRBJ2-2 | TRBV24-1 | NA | TGTGCCACCAGTGACTCTCGAGGGGCTAACACCGGGGAGCTGTTTTTT | CATSDSRGANTGELFF
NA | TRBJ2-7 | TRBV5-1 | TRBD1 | TGCGCCAGCAGATGGACAGGGTCCACCTACGAGCAGTACTTC | CASRWTGSTYEQYF
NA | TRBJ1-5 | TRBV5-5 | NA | TGTGCCAGCAGCTTGGCGTCGGCGATTAGCAATCAGCCCCAGCATTTT | CASSLASAISNQPQHF
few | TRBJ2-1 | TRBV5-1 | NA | TGCGCCAGCAGATCCTCGGGGGTGGGGAACTACAATGAGCAGTTCTTC | CASRSSGVGNYNEQFF
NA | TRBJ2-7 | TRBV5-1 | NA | TGCGCCAGCTCCCCAGAACCCTCCTACGAGCAGTACTTC | CASSPEPSYEQYF
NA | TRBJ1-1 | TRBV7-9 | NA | TGTGCCAGCAGCGATACCGGGCTGAACACTGAAGCTTTCTTT | CASSDTGLNTEAFF
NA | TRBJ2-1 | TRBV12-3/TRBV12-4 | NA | TGTGCCAGCAGTTTAGAACCCAATGAGCAGTTCTTC | CASSLEPNEQFF
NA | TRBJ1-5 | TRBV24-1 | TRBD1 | TGTGCCACCAGTGATTTGAAGGGACAGGGGGCAAGCAATCAGCCCCAGCATTTT | CATSDLKGQGASNQPQHF
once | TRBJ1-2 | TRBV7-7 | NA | TGTCGGGTAGGGCCCTATGGCTACACCTTC | CRVGPYGYTF
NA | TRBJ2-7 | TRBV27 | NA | TGTGCCAGCAGTTCTAGAGGACCCTACGAGCAGTACTTC | CASSSRGPYEQYF
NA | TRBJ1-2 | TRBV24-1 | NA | TGTGCCACCAGTGACTGGGATGGCTACACCTTC | CATSDWDGYTF
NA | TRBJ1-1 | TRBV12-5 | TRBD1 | TGTGCCGGACAGGGCAGTATTGGTACTGAAGCTTTCTTT | CAGQGSIGTEAFF
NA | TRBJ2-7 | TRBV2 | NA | TGTGCCAGCAGTGATTCCTACGAGCAGTACTTC | CASSDSYEQYF
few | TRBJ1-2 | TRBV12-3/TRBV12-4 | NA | TGTGCCAGCAGTTTGACCCTCGACGGCTACACCTTC | CASSLTLDGYTF
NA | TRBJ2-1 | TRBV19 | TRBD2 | TGTGCCAGTAGTATTGCTAGCGGGGGTACTCTAGGCATCTACAATGAGCAGTTCTTC | CASSIASGGTLGIYNEQFF
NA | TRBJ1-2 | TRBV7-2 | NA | TGTGCCAGCACCCTCCGGGGGACGCCCCTATATGGCTACACCTTC | CASTLRGTPLYGYTF
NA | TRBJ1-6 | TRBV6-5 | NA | TGTGCCAGCAGTTACTTCGGCAATTCACCCCTCCACTTT | CASSYFGNSPLHF
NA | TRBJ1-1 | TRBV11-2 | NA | TGTGCCAGCAGCTTAGGGACTCTGAACACTGAAGCTTTCTTT | CASSLGTLNTEAFF
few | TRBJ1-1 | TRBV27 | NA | TGTGCCAGCAGTTCCCTCATCGGAGGCAGATACCTTGAAGCTTTCTTT | CASSSLIGGRYLEAFF
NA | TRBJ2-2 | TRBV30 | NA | TGTGCCTGGAGTTTCGGGGTCCACCCCGGCACCGGGGAGCTGTTTTTT | CAWSFGVHPGTGELFF
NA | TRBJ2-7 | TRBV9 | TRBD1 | TGTGCCAGCAGCCCACAGGGGGCCTACGAGCAGTACTTC | CASSPQGAYEQYF
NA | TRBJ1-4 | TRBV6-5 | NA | TGTGCCATAAGGGGGGAAGAAAAACTGTTTTTT | CAIRGEEKLFF
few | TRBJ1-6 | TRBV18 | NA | TGTGCCAGCTCCCCCACCAGGGAGGGTAATTCACCCCTCCACTTT | CASSPTREGNSPLHF
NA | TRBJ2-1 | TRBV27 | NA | TGTGCCAGCAGTTTACTGGCGAGCTCCTACAATGAGCAGTTCTTC | CASSLLASSYNEQFF